These 23 T cell receptor beta chains were sequenced from one sample in a study of early T cells in non-severe SARS-CoV-2 infection (dated by TCRdb to the early 2020s). Preparation of the library involved 5' RACE. The sequencing machine was a NextSeq 500. TCRdb's own reprocessing of the public reads used fastp at Q25 and MiXCR and kept productive beta chains. Entries are consolidated by CDR3 protein sequence, retaining the most common genes and DNA. The sample data list approximately 76,000 distinct CDR3 sequences, and around 15% of these were observed just once. The top ten clonotypes cover 3% of the sample. The sample taken for sequencing was whole blood. Receptors were obtained from an adult who was a healthcare worker with PCR-confirmed SARS-CoV-2 infection or an uninfected control (not recorded which).

A few counts support this clonotype. This chain joins TRBV18 and TRBJ1-6, with D unclear. Looked up from germline, CDR1 is KGHSH and CDR2 is LQKENI. The CDR3 runs 15 residues. Trimming took off 0 bases at V and 7 bases at J, with 10 bases between the two ends. The CDR3 DNA reads as TGTGCCAGCTCACCACCGGGGTTATCGAATTCACCCCTCCACTTT. Translated, it gives CASSPPGLSNSPLHF.

This clonotype has a count of ten or more. This sequence joins TRBV7-9 and TRBJ2-1, with no clear D. This CDR3 comprises 14 residues. Per the germline V gene, CDR1 is SEHNR and CDR2 is FQNEAQ (reference sequence). V shed 2 bases and J shed 3 bases, with 8 bases lying between them. This CDR3 reads CASSLFSDYNEQFF. CDR3 nucleotide sequence: TGTGCCAGCAGCTTATTTTCGGACTACAATGAGCAGTTCTTC.

This clonotype was detected only a few times. The chain joins TRBV12-3 or TRBV12-4 to TRBJ1-4, with unresolved D. V was trimmed by 6 bases and J by 6 bases, leaving 14 bases between them. CDR3 length equals 14 residues. The CDR3 loop reads CASRAVGEDEKLFF. The CDR3 nucleotides are TGTGCCAGCAGGGCAGTGGGTGAGGATGAAAAACTGTTTTTT.

This clonotype showed up many times. This sequence joins TRBV27 and TRBJ2-4; D gene unclear. The CDR3 runs to 16 residues. The germline V gene has CDR1 MNHEY and CDR2 SMNVEV (reference sequence). The V end was cut by 5 bases, the J end by 0 bases, with 14 bases between. The chain's CDR3 is CASSLTVGLAKNIQYF. The DNA for the CDR3 is TGTGCCAGCAGTCTAACCGTAGGTTTAGCCAAAAACATTCAGTACTTC.

A few counts support this clonotype. As DNA, the CDR3 is TGCAGTGCTAGAGTCGGGGGTTATAATTCACCCCTCCACTTT. This codes for CSARVGGYNSPLHF. The chain combines TRBV20-1 with TRBJ1-6, with D possibly matching TRBD1 (5 bases). CDR1 and CDR2 (germline): DFQATT, SNEGSKA (reference sequence). Between the trimmed V and J ends, which lost 1 base and 4 bases, there was a span of 8 bases. There are 14 residues in the CDR3.

The chain uses TRBV7-9 and TRBJ2-3; TRBD2 matches 7 bases. The CDR3 is 14 amino acids. CDR1 and CDR2 (germline): SEHNR, FQNEAQ (reference sequence). V lost 5 bases to trimming and J lost 4 bases; unmatched junction nucleotides: 6. The CDR3 sequence: CASSPASGADTQYF. CDR3 nucleotide sequence: TGTGCCAGCAGCCCAGCGAGCGGGGCAGATACGCAGTATTTT.

The chain couples TRBV7-6 to TRBJ2-3; 10 nucleotides match TRBD1. V was pared by 5 bases and J by 2 bases, with 10 bases of the junction left unmatched. CDR1 is SGHVS and CDR2 is FNYEAQ in the germline V gene. The CDR3 length is 17 residues. The CDR3 spells CASSLRDRGFPTDTQYF. The CDR3 DNA follows: TGTGCCAGCAGCCTCCGGGACAGGGGTTTTCCCACAGATACGCAGTATTTT.

The sample holds many counts of this clonotype. This chain connects TRBV25-1 to TRBJ2-1; 11 positions agree with TRBD2. The germline V gene has CDR1 MGHDK and CDR2 SYGVNS. With V trimmed by 4 bases and J by 3 bases, 8 bases remained unmatched. CDR3 length: 17 amino acids. In nucleotides, the CDR3 is TGTGCCAGCAGTGCCTCGACTAGCGGGACCTTCTACAATGAGCAGTTCTTC. As protein: CASSASTSGTFYNEQFF.

J is TRBJ1-6 and V is TRBV6-5; unclear D gene. The CDR3 is 13 residues long. From germline, CDR1 is MNHEY and CDR2 SVGAGI. Trimming left V 2 bases short and J 5 bases short, with 4 bases between. The CDR3 is CASSYQDNSPLHF. The DNA of the CDR3 is TGTGCCAGCAGTTACCAGGATAATTCACCCCTCCACTTT.

There are many counts of this clonotype. The rearrangement joins TRBV29-1 to TRBJ2-4; perhaps D is TRBD1 or TRBD2 (5 bases each). Germline CDR1 and CDR2: SQVTM and ANQGSEA. Trimming removed 6 bases at V and 7 bases at J, with 25 bases between. This CDR3 comprises 16 residues. In nucleotides, the CDR3 is TGCAGCGTAGTAAAAGGGGCCCGGGATTTGGGGAACATTCAGTACTTC. Translation gives CSVVKGARDLGNIQYF.

A few counts support this clonotype. The genes are TRBV5-4 and TRBJ2-2, with D tentatively TRBD1 (6 bases). The germline CDR1 and CDR2 sequences are SGHNT and YYREEE (reference sequence). The CDR3 has 15 residues. With 0 bases removed from V and 5 bases from J, the gap between germline ends came to 11 bases. The CDR3 reads CASSLEQGYTGELFF. For the CDR3, the DNA is TGTGCCAGCAGCTTGGAACAGGGTTATACCGGGGAGCTGTTTTTT.

This clonotype was recorded a few times. The genes are TRBV7-2 and TRBJ2-5; 13 bases match TRBD2. V gave up 4 bases and J gave up 2 bases; unmatched junction bases: 7. The CDR3 length is 17 residues. Germline CDR1 is SGHTA and CDR2 is FQGNSA. CDR3: CASSSTGGLAGQETQYF. In DNA, the CDR3 is TGTGCCAGCAGCTCCACAGGGGGACTAGCGGGACAAGAGACCCAGTACTTC.

This clonotype was found many times. J is TRBJ2-7 and V is TRBV11-2, with TRBD1 identical over 11 bases. The CDR3 loop spans 15 amino acids. Germline V gene data show CDR1 as SGHAT and CDR2 as FQNNGV. V gave up 2 bases and J gave up 4 bases; unmatched junction bases: 4. For the CDR3, the DNA is TGTGCCAGCAGCTTAAAGGGACAGGGGGTATACGAGCAGTACTTC. Its protein is CASSLKGQGVYEQYF.

This chain connects TRBV12-3 or TRBV12-4 to TRBJ2-2; tentatively, D is TRBD1 (7 bases). Trimming left V 6 bases short and J 6 bases short, with 17 bases between. The CDR3 sequence is 15 residues long. CDR3 nucleotide sequence: TGTGCCAGCAGATCCGACAGGGAGGTAGCCGGGGAGCTGTTTTTT. Protein product: CASRSDREVAGELFF.

This clonotype has a handful of counts. The chain employs TRBV4-1 and TRBJ1-2; weak D call: TRBD1 (5 bases). The CDR3 has 14 residues. Germline-derived CDR1 and CDR2 are MGHRA and YSYEKL. V was trimmed by 4 bases and J by 6 bases, leaving 15 bases between them. The CDR3 loop reads CASSLMGGVNGYTF. CDR3 DNA sequence: TGCGCCAGCAGCCTAATGGGGGGTGTTAATGGCTACACCTTC.

Concerning this clonotype: This may stem from a read error, because a much larger clone lies one nucleotide away. The chain links TRBV6-5 to TRBJ2-2; a weak D match, TRBD1 (5 bases). Germline assignment: CDR1 MNHEY and CDR2 SVGAGI. There are 11 residues in the CDR3. The CDR3 nucleotides read TGTGTCAGCAGGGCAGTCGGGGAGCTGTTTTTT. This gives the protein CVSRAVGELFF.

The genes are TRBV7-6 and TRBJ1-2; D not certain. Trimming cost V 1 base and J 0 bases, with 12 bases left between them. The CDR3 covers 16 residues. Germline loops: CDR1 SGHVS, CDR2 FNYEAQ. CDR3 residues: CASSLVGNQANYGYTF. CDR3 nucleotides: TGTGCCAGCAGCTTAGTGGGCAACCAGGCTAACTATGGCTACACCTTC. The whole variable domain, filled in from reference TRBV7-6 and TRBJ1-2, reads GAGVSQSPRYKVTKRGQDVALRCDPISGHVSLYWYRQALGQGPEFLTYFNYEAQQDKSGLPNDRFSAERPEGSISTLTIQRTEQRDSAMYRCASSLVGNQANYGYTFGSGTRLTVV.

In its sample, this clonotype was seen many times. The chain joins TRBV20-1 to TRBJ2-1; 9 bases agree with TRBD1. Trimming removed 0 bases from V and 5 bases from J; junction bases left unmatched: 8. Germline loops: CDR1 DFQATT, CDR2 SNEGSKA (reference sequence). The CDR3 length is 16 residues. The CDR3 DNA reads TGCAGTGCTAGAGACCCCGGGACAGGGAGGAACAATGAGCAGTTCTTC. It specifies CSARDPGTGRNNEQFF.

This sequence joins TRBV13 and TRBJ2-5; 7 positions agree with TRBD2. The CDR3 runs to 15 residues. CDR1 is PRHDT and CDR2 is FYEKMQ in the germline V gene (reference sequence). Unmatched junction bases numbered 10, after V lost 4 bases and J lost 5 bases. The CDR3 sequence: CASSSLIEAGETQYF. The CDR3 DNA follows: TGTGCCAGCAGCTCTCTAATTGAAGCGGGGGAGACCCAGTACTTC.

In this sample, this clonotype turned up many times. For the CDR3, the DNA is TGTGCCAGCAGTTCGACAGGGGGCTGGGGAGATACGCAGTATTTT. Translated, it gives CASSSTGGWGDTQYF. The chain uses TRBV27 and TRBJ2-3, with 10 nucleotides matching TRBD1. Germline V gene sequence: CDR1 MNHEY, CDR2 SMNVEV (reference sequence). CDR3 length: 15 amino acids. Trimming cost V 4 bases and J 5 bases; bases outside gene matches: 6.

This rearrangement joins TRBV29-1 to TRBJ2-3; perhaps TRBD2 as D (5 bases). This CDR3 comprises 13 residues. From germline, CDR1 is SQVTM and CDR2 ANQGSEA. V lost 6 bases and J lost 2, with 12 bases in between. This CDR3 is CSVSGVYTDTQYF. The CDR3 DNA reads as TGCAGCGTCTCCGGGGTATACACAGATACGCAGTATTTT.

This clonotype was seen a handful of times. The chain joins TRBV7-2 to TRBJ2-7, with D possibly being TRBD2 (6 bases). CDR1 is SGHTA, CDR2 FQGNSA, per germline. The CDR3 runs 15 residues. V dropped 1 base and J dropped 2 bases, with 12 bases sitting between them. The CDR3 nucleotides read TGTGCCAGCAGCTTAGTTCATAGCGGACCCTACGAGCAGTACTTC. Translation gives CASSLVHSGPYEQYF.

The chain carries TRBV20-1 and TRBJ2-7; the D gene is possibly TRBD1 (6 bases). This CDR3 has 12 residues. Per the germline V gene, CDR1 is DFQATT and CDR2 is SNEGSKA (reference sequence). Trimming removed 0 bases at V and 5 bases at J, with 8 bases between. The CDR3 DNA reads TGCAGTGCTAGAGATAGGACAGACGAGCAGTACTTC. Its translation is CSARDRTDEQYF.